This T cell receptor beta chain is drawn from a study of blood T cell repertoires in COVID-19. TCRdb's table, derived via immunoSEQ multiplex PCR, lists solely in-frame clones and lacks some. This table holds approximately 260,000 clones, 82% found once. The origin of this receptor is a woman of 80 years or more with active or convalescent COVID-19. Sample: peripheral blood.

The CDR3 nucleotides are TGCGCCAGCAGCCAAGTCGGGGAGGGGGACGAAGCTTTCTTT. Its translation: CASSQVGEGDEAFF. V is TRBV4-1 and J is TRBJ1-1, with a possible D match to TRBD1 (6 bases). The V and J ends lost 1 base and 8 bases respectively, with 14 bases between them. This CDR3 comprises 14 residues. The germline V gene encodes CDR1 MGHRA and CDR2 YSYEKL.